The clone carrying this T cell receptor beta chain was seen at least ten times. Each CDR3 protein is one row after TCRdb ran MiXCR on the reads. The sample carries roughly 630,000 distinct CDR3 sequences, roughly 24% recorded once. Germline CDR1 and CDR2: LNHDA and SQIVND (reference sequence). The CDR3 is 15 amino acids. Between the trimmed V and J ends, which lost 7 bases and 2 bases, there was a span of 15 bases. The entry originates in a study of T cell repertoires in cytomegalovirus infection. On the study more broadly: CMV infection plus the matching HLA type was flagged by public TCR beta signatures.

This sequence joins TRBV19 and TRBJ1-5; unclear D gene. This clonotype originated in a human donor in good health (CMV status not recorded). Some clones in this sample may be carry-over from other donors' samples. The sample consisted of CD8+ T cells from PBMCs. Here the CDR3 DNA reads TGTGCCAGTACCCTTTTGGGGAAAGGCAATCAGCCCCAGCATTTT. It encodes CASTLLGKGNQPQHF.